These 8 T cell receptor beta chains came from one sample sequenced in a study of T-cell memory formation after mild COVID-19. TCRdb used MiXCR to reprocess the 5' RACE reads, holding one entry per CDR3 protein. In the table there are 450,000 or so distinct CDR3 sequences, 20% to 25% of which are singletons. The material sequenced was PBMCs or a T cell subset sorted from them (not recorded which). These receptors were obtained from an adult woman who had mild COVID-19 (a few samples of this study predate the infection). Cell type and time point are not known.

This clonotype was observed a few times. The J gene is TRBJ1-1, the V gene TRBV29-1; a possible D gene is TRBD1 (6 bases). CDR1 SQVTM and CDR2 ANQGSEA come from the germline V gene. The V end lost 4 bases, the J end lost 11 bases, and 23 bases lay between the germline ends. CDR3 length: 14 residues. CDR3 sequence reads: CSVGYSTGQGGAFF. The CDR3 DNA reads TGCAGCGTTGGTTATAGTACCGGCCAAGGGGGGGCTTTCTTT.

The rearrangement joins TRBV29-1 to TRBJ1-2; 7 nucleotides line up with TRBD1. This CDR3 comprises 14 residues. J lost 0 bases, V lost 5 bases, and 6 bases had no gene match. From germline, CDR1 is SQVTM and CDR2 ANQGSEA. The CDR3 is CSVPVGQANYGYTF. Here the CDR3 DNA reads TGCAGCGTTCCCGTCGGACAGGCTAACTATGGCTACACCTTC. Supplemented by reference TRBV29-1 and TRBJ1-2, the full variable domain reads SAVISQKPSRDICQRGTSLTIQCQVDSQVTMMFWYRQQPGQSLTLIATANQGSEATYESGFVIDKFPISRPNLTFSTLTVSNMSPEDSSIYLCSVPVGQANYGYTFGSGTRLTVV.

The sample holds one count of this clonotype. Here the CDR3 DNA reads TGCAGCGCCACCCAGGGCCTACAGGGACAGCCCCAGCATTTT. Protein product: CSATQGLQGQPQHF. The rearrangement joins TRBV29-1 to TRBJ1-5, with a weak D call TRBD1 (6 bases). The germline V and J ends were trimmed by 7 bases and 7 bases, with 20 bases remaining between them. The CDR3 has 14 residues. The germline gives CDR1 SQVTM, CDR2 ANQGSEA.

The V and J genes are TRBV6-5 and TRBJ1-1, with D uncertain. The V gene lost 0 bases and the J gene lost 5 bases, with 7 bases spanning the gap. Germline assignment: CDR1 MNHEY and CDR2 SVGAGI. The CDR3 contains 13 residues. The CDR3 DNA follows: TGTGCCAGCAGTTACTCGGAGAGAACTGAAGCTTTCTTT. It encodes CASSYSERTEAFF.

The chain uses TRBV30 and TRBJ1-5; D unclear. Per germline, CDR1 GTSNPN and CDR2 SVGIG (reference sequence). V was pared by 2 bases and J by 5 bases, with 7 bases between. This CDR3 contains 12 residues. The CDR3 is CAWSPAYQPQHF. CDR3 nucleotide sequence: TGTGCCTGGAGTCCCGCCTATCAGCCCCAGCATTTT.

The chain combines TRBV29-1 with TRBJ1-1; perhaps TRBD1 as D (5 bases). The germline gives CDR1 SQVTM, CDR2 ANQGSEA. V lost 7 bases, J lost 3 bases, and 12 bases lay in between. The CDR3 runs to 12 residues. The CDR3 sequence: CSGGSGYTEAFF. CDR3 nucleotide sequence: TGCAGCGGGGGATCAGGGTACACTGAAGCTTTCTTT.

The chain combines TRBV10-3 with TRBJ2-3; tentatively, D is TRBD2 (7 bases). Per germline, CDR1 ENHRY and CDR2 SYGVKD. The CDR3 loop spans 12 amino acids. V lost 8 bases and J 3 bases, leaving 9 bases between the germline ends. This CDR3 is CAIRGATDTQYF. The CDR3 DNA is TGTGCCATCCGGGGGGCTACAGATACGCAGTATTTT.

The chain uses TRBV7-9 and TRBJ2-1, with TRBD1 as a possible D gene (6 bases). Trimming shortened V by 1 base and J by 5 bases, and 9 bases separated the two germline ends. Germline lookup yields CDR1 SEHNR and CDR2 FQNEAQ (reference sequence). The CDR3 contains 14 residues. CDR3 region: CASSLGRTDNEQFF. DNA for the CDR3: TGTGCCAGCAGCTTAGGTCGGACAGACAATGAGCAGTTCTTC. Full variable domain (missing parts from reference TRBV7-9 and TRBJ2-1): DTGVSQNPRHKITKRGQNVTFRCDPISEHNRLYWYRQTLGQGPEFLTYFQNEAQLEKSRLLSDRFSAERPKGSFSTLEIQRTEQGDSAMYLCASSLGRTDNEQFFGPGTRLTVL.